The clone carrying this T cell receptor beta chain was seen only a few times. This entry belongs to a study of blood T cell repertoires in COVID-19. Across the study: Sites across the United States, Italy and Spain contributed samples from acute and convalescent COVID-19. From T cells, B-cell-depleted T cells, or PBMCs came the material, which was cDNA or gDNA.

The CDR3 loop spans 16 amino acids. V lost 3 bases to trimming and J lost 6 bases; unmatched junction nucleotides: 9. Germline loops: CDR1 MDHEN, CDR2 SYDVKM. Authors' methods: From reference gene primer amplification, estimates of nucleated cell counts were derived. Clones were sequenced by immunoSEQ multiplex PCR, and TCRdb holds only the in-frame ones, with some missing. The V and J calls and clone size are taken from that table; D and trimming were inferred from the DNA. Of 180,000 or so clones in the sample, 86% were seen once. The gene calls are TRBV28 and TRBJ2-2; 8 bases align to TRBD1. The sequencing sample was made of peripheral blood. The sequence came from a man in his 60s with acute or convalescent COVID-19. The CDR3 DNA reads TGTGCCAGCAGTTTCGTACGGCAGGGGGCGCCCGGGGAGCTGTTTTTT. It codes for CASSFVRQGAPGELFF.